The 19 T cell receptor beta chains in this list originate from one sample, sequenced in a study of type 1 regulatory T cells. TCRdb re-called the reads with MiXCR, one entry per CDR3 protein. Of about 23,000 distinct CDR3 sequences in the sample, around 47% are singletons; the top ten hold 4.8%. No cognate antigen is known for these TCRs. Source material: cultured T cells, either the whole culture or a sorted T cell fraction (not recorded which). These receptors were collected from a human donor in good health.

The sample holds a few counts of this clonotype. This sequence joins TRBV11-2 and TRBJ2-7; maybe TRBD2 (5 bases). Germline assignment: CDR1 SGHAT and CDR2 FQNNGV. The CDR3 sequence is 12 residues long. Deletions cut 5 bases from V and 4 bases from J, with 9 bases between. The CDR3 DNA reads TGTGCCAGCAGCCGCGGGCCTTACGAGCAGTACTTC. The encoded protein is CASSRGPYEQYF.

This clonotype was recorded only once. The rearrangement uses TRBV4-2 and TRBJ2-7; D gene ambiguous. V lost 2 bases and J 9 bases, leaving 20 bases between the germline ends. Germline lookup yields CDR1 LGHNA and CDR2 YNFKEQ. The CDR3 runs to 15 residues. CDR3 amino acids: CASSQTSYSATGQYF. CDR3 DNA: TGTGCCAGCAGCCAAACATCTTATTCAGCTACGGGGCAGTACTTC.

This CDR3 is CASSQKSQGAVGTQYF. The CDR3 DNA reads TGTGCCAGCAGCCAAAAGTCGCAGGGGGCAGTGGGAACCCAGTACTTC. The rearrangement links TRBV4-2 to TRBJ2-5, with 8 bases lining up with TRBD1. The CDR3 covers 16 residues. After removal of 2 bases from V and 8 bases from J, the junction contained 13 bases not matched to a gene. The germline V gene has CDR1 LGHNA and CDR2 YNFKEQ.

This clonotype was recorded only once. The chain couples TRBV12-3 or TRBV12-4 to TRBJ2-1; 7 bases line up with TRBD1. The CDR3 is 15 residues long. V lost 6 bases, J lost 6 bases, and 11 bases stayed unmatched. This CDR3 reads CASSSDRAMVNEQFF. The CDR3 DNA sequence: TGTGCCAGCAGCAGCGACAGGGCTATGGTCAATGAGCAGTTCTTC.

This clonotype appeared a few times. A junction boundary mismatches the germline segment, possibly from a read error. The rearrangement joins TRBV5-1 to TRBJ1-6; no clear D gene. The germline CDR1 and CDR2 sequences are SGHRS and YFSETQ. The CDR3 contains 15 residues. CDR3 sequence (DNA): TGCGCAAGCAAGGCCTCCGCAGATTATAATTCACCCCTCCACTTT. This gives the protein CASKASADYNSPLHF.

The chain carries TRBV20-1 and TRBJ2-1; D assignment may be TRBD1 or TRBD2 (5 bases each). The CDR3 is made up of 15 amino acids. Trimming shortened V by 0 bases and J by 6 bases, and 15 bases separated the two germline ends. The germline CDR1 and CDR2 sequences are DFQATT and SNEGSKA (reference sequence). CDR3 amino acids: CSARDPWGSTNEQFF. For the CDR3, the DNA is TGCAGTGCTAGAGATCCGTGGGGGAGCACCAATGAGCAGTTCTTC.

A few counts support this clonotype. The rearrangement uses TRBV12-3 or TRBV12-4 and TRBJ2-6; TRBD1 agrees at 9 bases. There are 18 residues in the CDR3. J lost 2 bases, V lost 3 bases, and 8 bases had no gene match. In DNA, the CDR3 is TGTGCCAGCAGTTTCCCCAAAACAGGGGGCGCTGGGGCCAACGTCCTGACTTTC. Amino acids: CASSFPKTGGAGANVLTF.

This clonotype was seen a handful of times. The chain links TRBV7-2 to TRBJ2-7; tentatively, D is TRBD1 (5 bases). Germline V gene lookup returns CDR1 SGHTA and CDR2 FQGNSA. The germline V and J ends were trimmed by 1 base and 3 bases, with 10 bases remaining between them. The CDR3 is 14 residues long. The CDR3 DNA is TGTGCCAGCAGCTTAGAACGGCAGGGCTACGAGCAGTACTTC. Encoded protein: CASSLERQGYEQYF. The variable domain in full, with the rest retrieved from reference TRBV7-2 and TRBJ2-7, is GAGVSQSPSNKVTEKGKDVELRCDPISGHTALYWYRQSLGQGLEFLIYFQGNSAPDKSGLPSDRFSAERTGGSVSTLTIQRTQQEDSAVYLCASSLERQGYEQYFGPGTRLTVT.

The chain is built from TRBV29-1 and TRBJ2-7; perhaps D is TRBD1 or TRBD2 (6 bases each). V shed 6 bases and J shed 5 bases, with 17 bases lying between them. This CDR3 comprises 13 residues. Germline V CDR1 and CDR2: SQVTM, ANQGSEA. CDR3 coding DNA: TGCAGCGTAGCAAACGGGGGACACCACGAGCAGTACTTC. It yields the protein CSVANGGHHEQYF.

DNA of the CDR3: TGCGCCAGCAGCTTGACGCAGGGGGCATGGGATACGCAGTATTTT. This codes for CASSLTQGAWDTQYF. This chain uses TRBV5-1 with TRBJ2-3; 8 positions match TRBD1. Germline assignment: CDR1 SGHRS and CDR2 YFSETQ. The CDR3 is made up of 15 amino acids. V trimming: 1 base; J trimming: 6 bases; junction bases outside the gene matches: 7.

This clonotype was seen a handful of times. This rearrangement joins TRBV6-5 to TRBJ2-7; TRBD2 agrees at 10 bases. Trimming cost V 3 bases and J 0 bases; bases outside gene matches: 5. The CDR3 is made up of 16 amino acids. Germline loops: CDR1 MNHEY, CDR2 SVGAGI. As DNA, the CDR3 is TGTGCCAGCAGTTATGGGACTAGCGATAGCTCCTACGAGCAGTACTTC. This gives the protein CASSYGTSDSSYEQYF.

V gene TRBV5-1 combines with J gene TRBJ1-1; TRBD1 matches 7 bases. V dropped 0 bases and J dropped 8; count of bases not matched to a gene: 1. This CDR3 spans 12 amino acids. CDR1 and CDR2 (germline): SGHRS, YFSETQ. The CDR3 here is CASSLVGGEAFF. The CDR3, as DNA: TGCGCCAGCAGCTTGGTAGGGGGCGAAGCTTTCTTT.

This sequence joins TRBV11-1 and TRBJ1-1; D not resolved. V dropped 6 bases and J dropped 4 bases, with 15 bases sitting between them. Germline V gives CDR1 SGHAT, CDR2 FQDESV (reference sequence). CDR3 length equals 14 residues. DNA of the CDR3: TGTGCCAGCAGTCCTCTGTGGAGAAGCACTGAAGCTTTCTTT. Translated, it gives CASSPLWRSTEAFF.

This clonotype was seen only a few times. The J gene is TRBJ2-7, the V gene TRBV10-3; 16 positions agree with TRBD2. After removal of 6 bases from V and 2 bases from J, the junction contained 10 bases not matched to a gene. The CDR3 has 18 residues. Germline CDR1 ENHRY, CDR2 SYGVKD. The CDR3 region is CAIRNSGTSGGVPYEQYF. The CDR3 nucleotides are TGTGCCATCAGAAACTCCGGGACTAGCGGGGGGGTCCCCTACGAGCAGTACTTC.

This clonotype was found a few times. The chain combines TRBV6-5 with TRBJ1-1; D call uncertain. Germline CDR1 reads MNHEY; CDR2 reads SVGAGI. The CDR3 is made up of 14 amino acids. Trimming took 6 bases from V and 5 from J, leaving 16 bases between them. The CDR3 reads CASRTDPTRTEAFF. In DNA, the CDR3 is TGTGCCAGCAGGACTGATCCTACAAGGACTGAAGCTTTCTTT.

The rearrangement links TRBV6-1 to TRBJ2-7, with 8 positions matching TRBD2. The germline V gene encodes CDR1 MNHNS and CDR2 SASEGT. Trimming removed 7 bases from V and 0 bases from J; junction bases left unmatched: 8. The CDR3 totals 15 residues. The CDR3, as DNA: TGTGCCAGCACTCTTAGCGGGGTCCTCTCCTACGAGCAGTACTTC. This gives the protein CASTLSGVLSYEQYF.

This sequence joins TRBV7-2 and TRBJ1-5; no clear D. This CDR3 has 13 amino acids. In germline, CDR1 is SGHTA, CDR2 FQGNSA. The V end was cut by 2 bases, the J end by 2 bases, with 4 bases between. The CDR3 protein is CASSLQGNQPQHF. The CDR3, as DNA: TGTGCCAGCAGCTTACAGGGCAATCAGCCCCAGCATTTT.

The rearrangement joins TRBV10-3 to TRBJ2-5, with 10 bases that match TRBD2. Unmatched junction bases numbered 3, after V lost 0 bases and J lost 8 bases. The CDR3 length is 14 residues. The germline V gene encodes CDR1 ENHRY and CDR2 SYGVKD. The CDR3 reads CAISESERGGTQYF. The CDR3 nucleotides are TGTGCCATCAGTGAGTCGGAGCGGGGGGGTACCCAGTACTTC.

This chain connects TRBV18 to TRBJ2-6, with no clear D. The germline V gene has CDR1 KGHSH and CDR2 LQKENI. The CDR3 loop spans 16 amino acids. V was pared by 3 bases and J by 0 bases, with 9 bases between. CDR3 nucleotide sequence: TGTGCCAGCTCACCCCCCCAATTCTCTGGGGCCAACGTCCTGACTTTC. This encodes CASSPPQFSGANVLTF.